Below are 12 T cell receptor beta chains sequenced from a single sample in a study of cytomegalovirus exposure and HLA in healthy donors. It was with 60 Vbeta and 13 Jbeta primers that the PCR ran. Sequencing used immunoSEQ multiplex PCR; TCRdb keeps in-frame clones, though not all of them. This table holds about 190,000 clones, approximately 82% found once. The sequenced sample was PBMCs. The receptor source for this set is a man in his forties or fifties in good health and CMV-seropositive.

This clone has just a few counts. This rearrangement joins TRBV13 to TRBJ2-1; 11 bases line up with TRBD2. Germline V gene lookup returns CDR1 PRHDT and CDR2 FYEKMQ (reference sequence). The CDR3 is 17 amino acids. Unmatched junction bases numbered 11, after V lost 3 bases and J lost 7 bases. The CDR3 nucleotides are TGTGCCAGCAGCTTCAGTAGCGGGAGGGCCAAAGGGAATGAGCAGTTCTTC. Its protein is CASSFSSGRAKGNEQFF.

J is TRBJ2-3 and V is TRBV5-1; 11 positions agree with TRBD2. This CDR3 is 18 amino acids long. Trimming at V came to 1 base and at J to 3 bases, leaving 10 bases not matched to a gene. CDR1 is SGHRS and CDR2 is YFSETQ in the germline V gene. The CDR3 sequence: CASSLPLLLAGATDTQYF. CDR3 sequence (DNA): TGCGCCAGCAGCTTGCCCTTACTACTAGCGGGAGCGACAGATACGCAGTATTTT.

V is TRBV7-3 and J is TRBJ2-1, with 7 bases fitting TRBD2. CDR1 and CDR2 (germline): SGHTA, FQGTGA. The CDR3 is 17 amino acids. After removal of 5 bases from V and 5 bases from J, the junction contained 15 bases not matched to a gene. CDR3 sequence (DNA): TGTGCCAGCAGCCCGACAGCGAAGGGAGGGCCTAACAATGAGCAGTTCTTC. This sequence encodes CASSPTAKGGPNNEQFF.

About this clone: At one end, the junction sequence differs from germline, possibly due to a read error. The J gene is TRBJ1-1, the V gene TRBV5-1, with a weak D call TRBD1 (5 bases). Germline V gene sequence: CDR1 SGHRS, CDR2 YFSETQ. The CDR3 is 15 amino acids. The CDR3 DNA sequence: TGCACCAGCAGCTTGGGGGGGGGACCAGGCACTGAAGCTTTCTTT. Encoded protein: CTSSLGGGPGTEAFF.

This chain uses TRBV5-6 with TRBJ2-1, with TRBD2 matching over 11 bases. The V gene end was trimmed by 2 bases and the J gene end by 8 bases; junction bases not matched to a gene: 6. The CDR3 runs 15 residues. Germline V gene data show CDR1 as SGHDT and CDR2 as YYEEEE. The CDR3 region has the DNA TGTGCCAGCAGCTTTTCTACTAGCGGGGGCGATGAGCAGTTCTTC. It translates to CASSFSTSGGDEQFF.

V usage is TRBV19 and J usage is TRBJ1-1, with TRBD1 as a possible D gene (6 bases). The germline CDR1 and CDR2 sequences are LNHDA and SQIVND (reference sequence). V gave up 7 bases and J gave up 1 base, with 19 bases separating them. This CDR3 is built from 16 residues. CDR3 amino acids: CASTPLDPGQNTEAFF. CDR3 coding DNA: TGTGCCAGTACCCCCTTGGATCCGGGACAGAACACTGAAGCTTTCTTT.

The rearrangement uses TRBV5-4 and TRBJ2-7; 8 bases line up with TRBD2. CDR3 length: 13 residues. CDR1 is SGHNT and CDR2 is YYREEE in the germline V gene (reference sequence). Trimming took 6 bases from V and 9 from J; bases not matched to a gene: 11. The CDR3 coding sequence is TGTGCCAGCAAGGAGAGCGGGAGTAATCGGCAGTACTTC. This encodes CASKESGSNRQYF.

V usage is TRBV19 and J usage is TRBJ2-5; 7 positions match TRBD1. V shed 11 bases, J shed 4 bases, and the junction held 16 bases outside the gene matches. The CDR3 covers 15 residues. In germline, CDR1 is LNHDA, CDR2 SQIVND (reference sequence). CDR3 in DNA: TGTGCCTCACGCTTCACAGGGGTAGGGTCAGAGACCCAGTACTTC. Amino acids: CASRFTGVGSETQYF.

The rearrangement uses TRBV5-6 and TRBJ1-5; a weak D match, TRBD1 (5 bases). CDR1 and CDR2 (germline): SGHDT, YYEEEE. CDR3 size: 12 residues. V was pared by 4 bases and J by 9 bases, with 11 bases between. CDR3 DNA sequence: TGTGCCAGCAGCCTGTCCGGGGGGCCCCAGCATTTT. Translating it yields CASSLSGGPQHF.

The genes are TRBV6-6 and TRBJ2-3, with TRBD2 identical over 10 bases. This CDR3 is 15 amino acids long. V was clipped by 5 bases and J by 2 bases; unmatched bases: 4. Germline CDR1 MNHNY, CDR2 SVGAGI (reference sequence). The CDR3 sequence is CASSDTSGATDTQYF. DNA of the CDR3: TGTGCCAGCAGTGATACTAGCGGGGCCACAGATACGCAGTATTTT.

CDR3 sequence: CASSRGGLLYF. The CDR3 nucleotides read TGTGCCAGCAGCCGGGGGGGACTCCTGTACTTC. The V call is TRBV5-4, the J call TRBJ2-7; TRBD2 matches at 8 bases. Germline V lookup: CDR1 SGHNT, CDR2 YYREEE (reference sequence). V lost 4 bases and J lost 12; bases outside the gene matches: 6. This CDR3 contains 11 residues.

The chain combines TRBV6-5 with TRBJ2-5; possibly TRBD2 for D (6 bases). The CDR3 is 15 residues long. Trimming took off 0 bases at V and 4 bases at J, with 12 bases between the two ends. Germline CDR1 is MNHEY and CDR2 is SVGAGI. In DNA, the CDR3 is TGTGCCAGCAGTTACTCGGAGGGAGGTGGAGAGACCCAGTACTTC. This translates into CASSYSEGGGETQYF.